This passage covers 22 T cell receptor beta chains from one sample sequenced in a study of CD8+ T cells in alopecia areata. Peripheral blood, together with lesional scalp punch biopsies, was collected from alopecia areata patients. RNA, once extracted, was reverse transcribed into cDNA for use as the sequencing template. Using immunoSEQ multiplex PCR, the repertoire was profiled, and TCRdb retains in-frame clones only, with some absent. The table includes approximately 11,000 clones, over 60% detected once. Source material: skin. These receptors all come from a human donor with alopecia areata.

The chain is built from TRBV29-1 and TRBJ1-5; D is unclear. The CDR3 consists of 12 residues. V lost 6 bases and J lost 2, with 8 bases in between. Germline V gene data show CDR1 as SQVTM and CDR2 as ANQGSEA. CDR3 nucleotide sequence: TGCAGCGTCAAGGACGGCAATCAGCCCCAGCATTTT. Residues: CSVKDGNQPQHF.

The J gene is TRBJ2-1, the V gene TRBV4-1; D gene unclear. The CDR3 runs 17 residues. The germline V and J ends were trimmed by 3 bases and 2 bases, with 17 bases remaining between them. The germline CDR1 and CDR2 sequences are MGHRA and YSYEKL. DNA for the CDR3: TGCGCCAGCAGCCATACCTCAAACCCGAGGACCTACAATGAGCAGTTCTTC. This gives the protein CASSHTSNPRTYNEQFF.

V gene TRBV29-1 combines with J gene TRBJ1-1; D ambiguous. Germline V gene lookup returns CDR1 SQVTM and CDR2 ANQGSEA. This CDR3 contains 12 residues. V was clipped by 3 bases and J by 1 base, with 6 bases between them. This chain's CDR3 is CSVDLRNTEAFF. CDR3 sequence (DNA): TGCAGCGTTGACCTCAGGAACACTGAAGCTTTCTTT.

The chain has TRBV6-5 and TRBJ1-1; possibly TRBD1 for D (6 bases). Germline V CDR1 and CDR2: MNHEY, SVGAGI. This CDR3 is 12 amino acids long. Trimming shortened V by 6 bases and J by 6 bases, and 11 bases separated the two germline ends. For the CDR3, the DNA is TGTGCCAGCAGACACAGGGTCTCTGAAGCTTTCTTT. Its protein product is CASRHRVSEAFF.

V gene TRBV5-4 combines with J gene TRBJ1-1; D perhaps matches TRBD1 (6 bases). The germline CDR1 and CDR2 sequences are SGHNT and YYREEE (reference sequence). Between the trimmed V and J ends, which lost 4 bases and 0 bases, there was a span of 16 bases. The CDR3 runs to 16 residues. DNA for the CDR3: TGTGCCAGCAGCCCTCTGGGGTGGGGGCTGAACACTGAAGCTTTCTTT. Residues: CASSPLGWGLNTEAFF. The variable domain in full, with the rest retrieved from reference TRBV5-4 and TRBJ1-1, is ETGVTQSPTHLIKTRGQQVTLRCSSQSGHNTVSWYQQALGQGPQFIFQYYREEENGRGNFPPRFSGLQFPNYSSELNVNALELDDSALYLCASSPLGWGLNTEAFFGQGTRLTVV.

This sequence joins TRBV5-1 and TRBJ2-7, with D unclear. CDR3 length: 13 amino acids. Trimming pared 0 bases from V and 3 bases from J, leaving 7 bases between. Germline loops: CDR1 SGHRS, CDR2 YFSETQ. Written as DNA, the CDR3 is TGCGCCAGCAGCTTGGACAGTCTCTACGAGCAGTACTTC. Translated, it gives CASSLDSLYEQYF.

V usage is TRBV6-1 and J usage is TRBJ2-1; D might be TRBD2 (6 bases). The CDR3 has 15 residues. The germline V gene encodes CDR1 MNHNS and CDR2 SASEGT. V gave up 7 bases and J gave up 4 bases, with 17 bases separating them. This CDR3 reads CASNLDPGAYNEQFF. The DNA of the CDR3 is TGTGCCAGCAACCTAGACCCGGGAGCGTACAATGAGCAGTTCTTC.

This clone was detected once. The chain has TRBV20-1 and TRBJ2-2; no clear D gene. CDR3 length equals 11 residues. V gave up 2 bases and J gave up 7 bases, with 5 bases separating them. Germline V gene data show CDR1 as DFQATT and CDR2 as SNEGSKA (reference sequence). In nucleotides, the CDR3 is TGCAGTGCTAGATTTCTCGGGGAGCTGTTTTTT. Protein: CSARFLGELFF.

The V and J genes are TRBV7-2 and TRBJ2-7; D remains ambiguous. The germline CDR1 and CDR2 sequences are SGHTA and FQGNSA. The CDR3 is 14 residues long. Trimming took 3 bases from V and 2 from J, leaving 11 bases between them. The CDR3 loop is CASSLGQTTYEQYF. CDR3 DNA: TGTGCCAGCAGCTTGGGTCAGACGACCTACGAGCAGTACTTC.

The chain carries TRBV7-3 and TRBJ2-1; D might be TRBD2 (5 bases). CDR1 is SGHTA, CDR2 FQGTGA, per germline. The length of the CDR3 is 13 residues. V was shortened by 5 bases and J by 5 bases, with 10 bases between the two germline ends. CDR3 residues: CASSPDGNNEQFF. The CDR3, as DNA: TGTGCCAGCAGCCCGGACGGGAACAATGAGCAGTTCTTC.

This clone was seen more than once but under ten times. This chain connects TRBV7-9 to TRBJ1-2; 9 bases map to TRBD1. This CDR3 has 14 amino acids. Germline lookup yields CDR1 SEHNR and CDR2 FQNEAQ (reference sequence). V was pared by 1 base and J by 8 bases, with 5 bases of the junction left unmatched. The CDR3, as DNA: TGTGCCAGCAGCTTAGTGCGAACAGGGGGCGGCTACACCTTC. Its translation: CASSLVRTGGGYTF.

Here the CDR3 DNA reads TGTGCCAGTAGTATTCGGGGGAGCTCCTATAATTCACCCCTCCACTTT. This translates into CASSIRGSSYNSPLHF. V gene TRBV19 combines with J gene TRBJ1-6, with D maybe TRBD1 (5 bases). Germline CDR1 and CDR2: LNHDA and SQIVND (reference sequence). Between the trimmed V and J ends, which lost 3 bases and 0 bases, there was a span of 9 bases. The CDR3 runs to 16 residues.

The chain carries TRBV11-2 and TRBJ1-6; tentatively, D is TRBD1 (5 bases). The CDR3 length is 15 residues. Germline CDR1 reads SGHAT; CDR2 reads FQNNGV. Between the trimmed V and J ends, which lost 4 bases and 9 bases, there was a span of 16 bases. The CDR3 coding sequence is TGTGCCAGCAGCTCCCTGGGGGTCTTTCTTTCACCCCTCCACTTT. This codes for CASSSLGVFLSPLHF.

The DNA for the CDR3 is TGCGCCAGCAGTCAATGGTTTGGGGACGAGCAGTACTTC. This codes for CASSQWFGDEQYF. The chain couples TRBV23-1 to TRBJ2-7; unclear D gene. TRBV23-1 is sorted into the ORF group, with uncertain function. The V end was cut by 1 base, the J end by 5 bases, with 9 bases between. This CDR3 contains 13 residues.

The V gene is TRBV5-1, the J gene TRBJ2-3, with D unclear. The germline V and J ends were trimmed by 3 bases and 3 bases, with 5 bases remaining between them. The CDR3 has 12 residues. In germline, CDR1 is SGHRS, CDR2 YFSETQ. The CDR3 DNA follows: TGCGCCAGCAGCTCCGGAACAGATACGCAGTATTTT. This gives the protein CASSSGTDTQYF.

Worth noting for this clone: This sample includes further DNA sequences coding for the same CDR3. The chain couples TRBV15 to TRBJ2-7, with 8 nucleotides matching TRBD1. Looked up from germline, CDR1 is LNHNV and CDR2 is YYDKDF (reference sequence). The CDR3 runs to 15 residues. Germline trimming cut 3 bases from V and 2 bases from J; bases unmatched to any gene: 6. CDR3 residues: CATSRAGTGTYEQYF. In nucleotides, the CDR3 is TGTGCCACCAGCAGGGCCGGGACAGGAACCTACGAGCAGTACTTC.

The CDR3 coding sequence is TGTGCCATCAGTGAGTCCCACGGACAGGCGTCTAATGAAAAACTGTTTTTT. This gives the protein CAISESHGQASNEKLFF. This chain links TRBV10-3 with TRBJ1-4, with 7 bases fitting TRBD1. CDR1 is ENHRY, CDR2 SYGVKD, per germline. V dropped 0 bases and J dropped 3; count of bases not matched to a gene: 7. The CDR3 runs 17 residues.

The chain combines TRBV6-1 with TRBJ1-1; weak D call: TRBD1 (6 bases). The germline V and J ends were trimmed by 4 bases and 7 bases, with 16 bases remaining between them. The germline V gene has CDR1 MNHNS and CDR2 SASEGT. The CDR3 totals 14 residues. CDR3 region: CASSVQGRHSEAFF. DNA for the CDR3: TGTGCCAGCAGTGTACAGGGTCGGCATAGTGAAGCTTTCTTT.

The rearrangement joins TRBV19 to TRBJ2-1; weak D call: TRBD2 (6 bases). Trimming took off 4 bases at V and 3 bases at J, with 13 bases between the two ends. The V gene's germline CDR1 is LNHDA and CDR2 SQIVND (reference sequence). The length of the CDR3 is 15 residues. The chain's CDR3 is CASSTQGTHYNEQFF. DNA for the CDR3: TGTGCCAGTAGTACCCAAGGGACTCACTACAATGAGCAGTTCTTC.

This chain uses TRBV29-1 with TRBJ2-2; D ambiguous. Germline CDR1 and CDR2: SQVTM and ANQGSEA. The CDR3 is 11 residues long. The ends were cut back, 4 bases at V and 7 bases at J, with 7 bases in the middle. For the CDR3, the DNA is TGCAGCGTTGTAAGGTTCGGGGAGCTGTTTTTT. Amino acids: CSVVRFGELFF.

The chain links TRBV4-2 to TRBJ2-4; 8 bases fit TRBD1. The V gene end was trimmed by 4 bases and the J gene end by 8 bases; junction bases not matched to a gene: 16. The V gene's germline CDR1 is LGHNA and CDR2 YNFKEQ. This CDR3 spans 17 amino acids. CDR3 coding DNA: TGTGCCAGCAGCCCAGGACTGGGCGGACAGGGCGGAGACATTCAGTACTTC. Amino acids: CASSPGLGGQGGDIQYF.

The chain uses TRBV2 and TRBJ2-5; TRBD2 agrees at 7 bases. This CDR3 has 13 residues. V trimming: 7 bases; J trimming: 5 bases; junction bases outside the gene matches: 7. Germline V gives CDR1 SNHLY, CDR2 FYNNEI. The CDR3 region is CASMGPGGETQYF. The CDR3 DNA is TGTGCCAGCATGGGCCCCGGGGGGGAGACCCAGTACTTC.